Listed below are T cell receptor beta chains from one sample, sequenced in a study of T cell repertoires in aging, cancer and after chemotherapy. A single record per CDR3 protein comes from TCRdb applying MiXCR to the multiplex PCR reads. The sample yields about 11,000 distinct CDR3 sequences, approximately 46% seen once. The specimen sequenced was blood. Receptors originate from a human donor in good health. CDR3s include the opening cysteine and the closing phenylalanine or tryptophan. Each record gives: V gene, J gene, clone size, D gene, CDR3 protein, CDR3 DNA. The D gene is left open where the match is weak. Part of the rows lack a size; the others show once, few, many or a class for expanded clones.

>TRBV4-3|TRBJ2-7|few|NA
CASSQGRDSYEQYF
TGCGCCAGCAGCCAAGGGCGGGACTCCTACGAGCAGTACTTC
>TRBV6-5|TRBJ1-2|medium-sized|TRBD1
CASSYSHRGHGYTF
TGTGCCAGCAGTTACTCCCACAGGGGGCATGGCTACACCTTC
>TRBV20-1|TRBJ2-7|NA|NA
CSARDARNVAGSYEQYF
TGCAGTGCTAGAGATGCACGGAATGTGGCGGGGTCCTACGAGCAGTACTTC
>TRBV7-9|TRBJ2-7|few|TRBD1
CASSRTGGYEQYF
TGTGCCAGCAGCCGGACAGGGGGCTACGAGCAGTACTTC
>TRBV12-3/TRBV12-4|TRBJ2-3|few|TRBD1
CASSLVGTGIDTQYF
TGTGCCAGCAGTTTAGTAGGGACAGGGATCGATACGCAGTATTTT
>TRBV11-2|TRBJ1-5|NA|NA
CASSSAGLDQPQHF
TGTGCCAGCAGCTCTGCCGGACTGGATCAGCCCCAGCATTTT
>TRBV10-3|TRBJ2-2|NA|NA
CAAAGWDTGDLFF
TGTGCCGCCGCAGGGTGGGACACCGGGGATCTGTTTTTT
>TRBV6-1|TRBJ1-2|NA|NA
CASSSQGNYGYTF
TGTGCCAGCAGCTCACAGGGTAACTATGGCTACACCTTC
>TRBV15|TRBJ1-5|NA|NA
CATSRDLAVWPQHF
TGTGCCACCAGCAGAGATCTCGCTGTGTGGCCCCAGCATTTT
>TRBV6-1|TRBJ2-2|NA|NA
CASSVRPNTGELFF
TGTGCCAGCAGTGTACGTCCTAACACCGGGGAGCTGTTTTTT
>TRBV20-1|TRBJ2-1|NA|NA
CSARAGMSYNEQFF
TGCAGTGCTAGGGCGGGGATGTCCTACAATGAGCAGTTCTTC
>TRBV19|TRBJ2-7|NA|NA
CASSHRDYEQYF
TGTGCCAGTAGTCACAGGGATTACGAGCAGTACTTC
>TRBV7-9|TRBJ1-4|NA|NA
CASSTGLHAGEKLFF
TGTGCCAGCAGCACCGGGCTCCACGCGGGGGAAAAACTGTTTTTT
>TRBV13|TRBJ1-4|NA|NA
CASSLVGEKLFF
TGTGCCAGCAGCTTAGTAGGAGAAAAACTGTTTTTT
>TRBV7-3|TRBJ1-3|few|NA
CASSFGGGNTIYF
TGTGCCAGCAGCTTCGGGGGAGGGAACACCATATATTTT
>TRBV20-1|TRBJ2-3|NA|NA
CSARIARTDTQYF
TGCAGTGCGAGGATAGCTCGCACAGATACGCAGTATTTT
>TRBV27|TRBJ2-7|few|NA
CASKTAPAYEQYF
TGTGCCAGCAAGACAGCTCCTGCCTACGAGCAGTACTTC
>TRBV6-5|TRBJ2-7|few|TRBD2
CASSYGGEGEQYF
TGTGCCAGCAGTTACGGGGGGGAAGGGGAGCAGTACTTC
>TRBV12-3/TRBV12-4|TRBJ2-1|NA|TRBD2
CASSLGWDRDPGLAGGSYNEQFF
TGTGCCAGCAGTTTAGGCTGGGACAGGGATCCTGGACTAGCGGGAGGGTCCTACAATGAGCAGTTCTTC
>TRBV6-1|TRBJ1-6|few|NA
CASSELGGAGSLHF
TGTGCCAGCAGTGAGTTGGGGGGCGCGGGTTCCCTCCACTTT
>TRBV7-3|TRBJ2-1|NA|NA
CASSTGTEQFF
TGTGCCAGCAGCACAGGGACAGAGCAGTTCTTC
>TRBV6-6|TRBJ2-5|NA|NA
CASSLVLKDGQETQYF
TGTGCCAGCAGTTTGGTACTAAAAGACGGGCAAGAGACCCAGTACTTC
>TRBV5-3|TRBJ2-1|NA|NA
CASSLGQANEQFF
TGCGCCAGCAGCTTGGGCCAGGCCAATGAGCAGTTCTTC
>TRBV20-1|TRBJ1-2|NA|NA
CSAPSVGGSVDYGYTF
TGCAGTGCTCCGTCCGTGGGAGGGTCAGTGGACTATGGCTACACCTTC
>TRBV28|TRBJ1-5|NA|NA
CASTPSGSNQPQHF
TGTGCCAGCACCCCGTCAGGGAGCAATCAGCCCCAGCATTTT
>TRBV20-1|TRBJ2-7|few|TRBD2
CSAEGVAGDRGPPYEQYF
TGCAGTGCTGAGGGGGTAGCGGGGGACCGCGGTCCCCCCTACGAGCAGTACTTC
>TRBV4-3|TRBJ2-7|NA|TRBD1
CASSQEATGTYEQYF
TGCGCCAGCAGCCAGGAGGCGACAGGGACCTACGAGCAGTACTTC
>TRBV28|TRBJ2-7|NA|NA
CASSLRTYEQYF
TGTGCCAGCAGTCTAAGAACCTACGAGCAGTACTTC
>TRBV11-2|TRBJ2-7|NA|NA
CASSHPTGVPTYEQYF
TGTGCCAGCAGCCACCCTACGGGAGTCCCTACCTACGAGCAGTACTTC
>TRBV27|TRBJ1-3|few|NA
CASSLRTPEDTIYF
TGTGCCAGCAGTTTAAGGACGCCTGAAGACACCATATATTTT
>TRBV27|TRBJ2-4|NA|TRBD1
CASSLLRGQGAKNIQYF
TGTGCCAGCAGTTTACTCAGGGGGCAGGGAGCCAAAAACATTCAGTACTTC
>TRBV5-6|TRBJ2-2|few|NA
CASSLGGPGELFF
TGTGCCAGCAGCTTGGGGGGGCCCGGGGAGCTGTTTTTT
>TRBV6-5|TRBJ1-5|few|NA
CASSSQYSNQPQHF
TGTGCCAGCAGTTCACAGTATAGCAATCAGCCCCAGCATTTT
>TRBV6-5|TRBJ2-7|NA|TRBD1
CASGPLTGPSEQYF
TGTGCCAGTGGGCCTCTGACAGGGCCTTCCGAGCAGTACTTC
>TRBV30|TRBJ1-1|NA|TRBD1
CAWNGQGTTEAFF
TGTGCCTGGAACGGACAGGGGACAACAGAAGCTTTCTTT
>TRBV5-5|TRBJ1-2|NA|NA
CASSLVPGEDYGYTF
TGTGCCAGCAGCTTGGTTCCTGGGGAGGACTATGGCTACACCTTC
>TRBV27|TRBJ1-5|NA|NA
CASSSLGLINQPQHF
TGTGCCAGCAGTTCACTGGGACTCATCAATCAGCCCCAGCATTTT
>TRBV19|TRBJ2-2|few|TRBD1
CASSMREGQARTGELFF
TGTGCCAGTAGTATGAGAGAGGGACAGGCCAGGACCGGGGAGCTGTTTTTT
>TRBV6-5|TRBJ2-3|NA|NA
CASSLDPSTDTQYF
TGTGCCAGCAGCTTGGACCCAAGCACAGATACGCAGTATTTT
>TRBV20-1|TRBJ2-7|few|TRBD1
CSARDRDRGLEQYF
TGCAGTGCTAGAGACAGGGACAGGGGGCTCGAGCAGTACTTC
>TRBV19|TRBJ1-1|few|NA
CASSRQVIMNTEAFF
TGTGCCAGTAGTCGGCAGGTGATCATGAACACTGAAGCTTTCTTT